Presented here are 20 T cell receptor beta chains from one specimen sequenced in a study of blood T cell repertoires in COVID-19. Sequencing was performed with immunoSEQ multiplex PCR; in TCRdb, only in-frame clones are kept and a portion is missing. The sample carries under 150,000 clones, roughly 84% recorded once. Input material: PBMCs or T cells enriched from blood (not recorded which). The receptors shown here come from a man in his forties with acute COVID-19.

The chain has TRBV4-1 and TRBJ2-2, with no clear D. Trimming pared 1 base from V and 6 bases from J, leaving 3 bases between. In germline, CDR1 is MGHRA, CDR2 YSYEKL. The CDR3 has 12 residues. The CDR3: CASSQVSGELFF. CDR3 coding DNA: TGCGCCAGCAGCCAAGTCTCCGGGGAGCTGTTTTTT.

The V call is TRBV19, the J call TRBJ1-6; the match to TRBD1 covers 9 bases. CDR3 length: 14 amino acids. Trimming at V came to 4 bases and at J to 9 bases, leaving 4 bases not matched to a gene. Germline lookup yields CDR1 LNHDA and CDR2 SQIVND (reference sequence). The CDR3 DNA is TGTGCCAGTAGTAGCGGACAGGGGATTTCACCCCTCCACTTT. Its protein is CASSSGQGISPLHF.

The J gene is TRBJ2-3, the V gene TRBV7-2, with 7 nucleotides matching TRBD2. Trimming cost V 5 bases and J 3 bases; bases outside gene matches: 5. CDR1 and CDR2 (germline): SGHTA, FQGNSA. The CDR3 loop spans 14 amino acids. The CDR3 loop reads CASSPAGVTDTQYF. DNA of the CDR3: TGTGCCAGCAGCCCCGCGGGGGTGACAGATACGCAGTATTTT.

Here the CDR3 DNA reads TGTGCCAGCAGCTCCCTAGCGGGAGGGCCGAATGAGCAGTTCTTC. Translating gives CASSSLAGGPNEQFF. V is TRBV5-4 and J is TRBJ2-1; 12 bases are a match to TRBD2. J was trimmed by 7 bases and V by 3 bases; bases with no gene match: 5. The CDR3 is 15 amino acids. From germline, CDR1 is SGHNT and CDR2 YYREEE (reference sequence).

V and J are TRBV7-9 and TRBJ1-3; D remains ambiguous. Trimming removed 5 bases at V and 0 bases at J, with 11 bases between. This CDR3 is built from 15 residues. Germline values: CDR1 SEHNR, CDR2 FQNEAQ (reference sequence). In DNA form, the CDR3 reads TGTGCCAGCAGCCCGAGTTCTGTCTCTGGAAACACCATATATTTT. This encodes CASSPSSVSGNTIYF.

The chain couples TRBV7-9 to TRBJ2-5, with D tentatively TRBD2 (7 bases). Germline V CDR1 and CDR2: SEHNR, FQNEAQ (reference sequence). V was shortened by 1 base and J by 5 bases, with 14 bases between the two germline ends. There are 15 residues in the CDR3. This chain's CDR3 is CASSLGAGASETQYF. In DNA form, the CDR3 reads TGTGCCAGCAGCTTAGGGGCGGGGGCTAGCGAGACCCAGTACTTC.

DNA for the CDR3: TGCAGCGTCGCCACCCACCATCGGGAAGGAGATGAGCAGTTCTTC. Translating gives CSVATHHREGDEQFF. V usage is TRBV29-1 and J usage is TRBJ2-1, with D possibly TRBD2 on 5 matching bases. Looked up from germline, CDR1 is SQVTM and CDR2 is ANQGSEA. V lost 6 bases and J lost 8, with 23 bases in between. The CDR3 runs 15 residues.

The V gene is TRBV10-1, the J gene TRBJ2-7, with D possibly matching TRBD2 (6 bases). Germline V gives CDR1 WNHNN, CDR2 SYGVQD (reference sequence). This CDR3 contains 16 residues. Between the trimmed V and J ends, which lost 2 bases and 7 bases, there was a span of 21 bases. In DNA form, the CDR3 reads TGCGCCAGCAGTGAGGGGGGACTCCTAAGGCGATGGGAGCAGTACTTC. This codes for CASSEGGLLRRWEQYF.

The chain combines TRBV30 with TRBJ1-2, with 8 bases that match TRBD1. After removal of 3 bases from V and 7 bases from J, the junction contained 10 bases not matched to a gene. The germline CDR1 and CDR2 sequences are GTSNPN and SVGIG (reference sequence). This CDR3 region has 14 residues. DNA of the CDR3: TGTGCCTGGAGAAGCACCGACAGGGGTTCTGGCTACACCTTC. Translated, it gives CAWRSTDRGSGYTF.

The CDR3, as DNA: TGTGCCAGCAGCTTACGGGGGTCGGACTATGGCTACACCTTC. Its protein is CASSLRGSDYGYTF. The gene calls are TRBV7-9 and TRBJ1-2; possible D gene TRBD1, 5 bases. Germline CDR1 and CDR2: SEHNR and FQNEAQ (reference sequence). CDR3 length: 14 residues. Trimming left V 2 bases short and J 3 bases short, with 10 bases between.

DNA for the CDR3: TGCGCCAGCAGGGGCACACTGGATAATGAAAAACTGTTTTTT. It encodes CASRGTLDNEKLFF. This chain joins TRBV10-2 and TRBJ1-4, with D hard to call. This CDR3 contains 14 residues. Germline CDR1 reads WSHSY; CDR2 reads SAAADI. The V and J ends lost 6 bases and 4 bases respectively, with 12 bases between them.

The chain recombines TRBV11-3 with TRBJ2-7; 9 nucleotides match TRBD2. This CDR3 spans 15 amino acids. The V segment lost 5 bases and the J segment 3 bases; nucleotides outside the gene matches: 8. CDR1 and CDR2 (germline): SGHNT, YENEEA. CDR3 region: CASSLGSGSGYEQYF. CDR3 sequence (DNA): TGTGCCAGCAGCCTAGGTAGCGGGAGTGGCTACGAGCAGTACTTC.

This chain joins TRBV5-1 and TRBJ2-2, with 9 positions matching TRBD2. The V gene's germline CDR1 is SGHRS and CDR2 YFSETQ. This CDR3 spans 16 amino acids. V lost 0 bases and J lost 0; bases outside the gene matches: 0. For the CDR3, the DNA is TGCGCCAGCAGCTTGGGACTAGCGGCGAACACCGGGGAGCTGTTTTTT. This gives the protein CASSLGLAANTGELFF.

The chain is built from TRBV5-1 and TRBJ2-7, with a possible D match to TRBD2 (5 bases). CDR1 is SGHRS, CDR2 YFSETQ, per germline. The CDR3 has 13 residues. V lost 0 bases, J lost 3 bases, and 7 bases lay in between. Written as DNA, the CDR3 is TGCGCCAGCAGCTTGGGTGGAGGCTACGAGCAGTACTTC. Translating gives CASSLGGGYEQYF.

CDR3 residues: CASSPLNEQFF. The CDR3 nucleotides are TGTGCCAGCAGCCCCCTGAATGAGCAGTTCTTC. The chain has TRBV5-5 and TRBJ2-1; D unresolved. This CDR3 is 11 amino acids long. Trimming removed 4 bases at V and 7 bases at J, with 6 bases between. From germline, CDR1 is SGHKS and CDR2 YYEKEE (reference sequence).

The gene calls are TRBV11-2 and TRBJ2-1, with 10 bases that match TRBD2. In germline, CDR1 is SGHAT, CDR2 FQNNGV. The CDR3 contains 16 residues. Trimming at V came to 4 bases and at J to 2 bases, leaving 5 bases not matched to a gene. Here the CDR3 reads CASSSHGLAAYNEQFF. For the CDR3, the DNA is TGTGCCAGCAGCTCACATGGACTAGCGGCCTACAATGAGCAGTTCTTC.

The chain couples TRBV6-5 to TRBJ1-6, with D possibly TRBD1 on 6 matching bases. CDR3 length equals 13 residues. CDR1 MNHEY and CDR2 SVGAGI come from the germline V gene. V was shortened by 6 bases and J by 14 bases, with 17 bases between the two germline ends. DNA of the CDR3: TGTGCCAGCAGCTCTGGACAGTTTATATCCCTCCACTTT. Translating it yields CASSSGQFISLHF.

The V and J genes are TRBV19 and TRBJ1-2; the D gene is possibly TRBD1 (5 bases). Trimming took off 2 bases at V and 3 bases at J, with 10 bases between the two ends. Germline V lookup: CDR1 LNHDA, CDR2 SQIVND (reference sequence). CDR3 length equals 14 residues. The CDR3 spells CASSIKLTDYGYTF. The CDR3 nucleotides read TGTGCCAGTAGTATAAAGTTGACAGACTATGGCTACACCTTC.

Only one count was recorded for this clone. The genes are TRBV27 and TRBJ2-5; D perhaps matches TRBD1 (6 bases). The CDR3 has 16 amino acids. In germline, CDR1 is MNHEY, CDR2 SMNVEV (reference sequence). V dropped 5 bases and J dropped 4 bases, with 20 bases sitting between them. CDR3 residues: CASSPETGLNGETQYF. The CDR3 DNA sequence: TGTGCCAGCAGTCCAGAGACAGGCTTGAATGGAGAGACCCAGTACTTC.

The chain carries TRBV7-2 and TRBJ2-5; 9 nucleotides agree with TRBD2. The CDR3 has 13 amino acids. J gave up 2 bases and V 6 bases, and 1 base lay outside the gene matches. The germline gives CDR1 SGHTA, CDR2 FQGNSA. The CDR3 coding sequence is TGTGCCAGCAGGCTAGCGGGACAAGAGACCCAGTACTTC. Translating it yields CASRLAGQETQYF.